Described below is a single TCR beta chain sequence and its context. This clone was found once. The target of this receptor is not known. One base away there is no much larger clone; base qualities are not given. The CDR3 regions of human TCRbeta chains were subjected to immunosequencing. In the authors' own workflow: TCRs in the repertoires were compared against a reference library of SARS-CoV-2-specific TCRs that had been generated with the MIRA antigen-specificity platform. Breadth was defined as the fraction of unique TCRs that were SARS-CoV-2-associated, and depth was defined as the fraction of total T cells that were SARS-CoV-2-associated. Using the MIRA data, each spike-specific TCR was assigned both to the spike region to which the TCR was reactive and to a CD4 or CD8 class. Log10-transformed breadth and depth values were compared by one-way ANOVA with Sidak's multiple comparisons tests. TCRdb holds this immuneACCESS table with in-frame rearrangements only. Some clones are missing; in checked studies, unresolved V genes explain under half, and the rest has no known cause. That table is the source of V, J and clone size, and D and trimming were worked out from the DNA. The sample table records more than 110,000 clones; approximately 90% of these occur just once. Of the sample, 3.5% to 4.5% is held by the ten largest clones.

Based on the germline V gene, the CDR1 and CDR2 sequences are MNHEY and SVGEGT. Counted from cysteine to phenylalanine, this CDR3 has 20 amino acids. Of all the DNA, just the CDR3 is kept, 60 bases in frame from base 1. Trimming takes 7 bases from V and 0 bases from J, and the germline ends sit 28 bases apart. This entry belongs to a study of T cell responses to AZD1222 COVID-19 vaccine (dated by TCRdb to about 2021). At the level of the whole study: AZD1222 recipients given second doses at about 4 weeks or at about 12 weeks were pooled, since spike-specific TCR depth and breadth were not found to differ between the two schedules. Trial participants were enrolled by age into 18-55, 56-69 and 70-plus year subgroups, with around 150, 28 and 57 TCR-sequenced participants respectively. TCR sequencing was performed for 233 trial participants, of whom about 210 were given two doses of AZD1222 and around 26 were given two doses of MenACWY control vaccine. Beyond this particular receptor, the publication reports: After two AZD1222 doses, spike-specific TCR breadth and depth were significantly higher than at day 0 and than in MenACWY recipients. Because no day 14 peak-response samples were available, the repertoires could be characterized only after the peak T cell response. In the small 56-69-year group, the increase in depth fell short of significance, most likely because of low power. Only five or six AZD1222 recipients were SARS-CoV-2 seropositive at baseline, limiting conclusions about previously exposed vaccinees. Epitopes outside the regions mutated in the B.1.351 and B.1.1.7 variants were reportedly recognized by nearly half of the unique spike-specific TCRs. The whole spike protein was spanned by vaccine-associated CD4 TCRs, and dominant responses were seen in regions 160-218 and 743-854. Participants were mostly white British, with more females than males. The authors suggested clonal diversity may have been underestimated.

The sample's time point, from its label and the paper: baseline before first vaccination. The vaccinee samples were drawn from two UK trials, COV001 and COV002, one of which was a single-blind randomized controlled phase 2/3 trial testing AZD1222 (ChAdOx1 nCoV-19) in healthy adults. For TCRbeta chain sequencing, PBMC samples were collected from trial participants at day 0 and at day 28 after the second dose. The sample here was peripheral blood, taken on day 0 of AZD1222 vaccination. Recombination joined TRBV6-2 or TRBV6-3 with TRBJ2-4; possibly the D gene is TRBD1, per 6 matching bases. This sequence originates from an adult in good health. The nucleotide sequence is TGTGCCAGCATCCCAGGACAGCCCTCCCCCAGAACACTAGCCAAAAACATTCAGTACTTC. This gives the protein CASIPGQPSPRTLAKNIQYF.